This TCR beta chain was sequenced during a study of T cell responses to AZD1222 COVID-19 vaccine. Study results and caveats: Donors skewed white British and female; clonal diversity was possibly underestimated. All repertoire sampling was performed exclusively after the peak T cell response.

Regarding this clone: The antigen is unknown.

Here immunoSEQ multiplex PCR was the method, and the copy in TCRdb shows in-frame clones only, minus some. The sample lists about 18,000 clones; about 90% were seen once. The sequence derives from an adult who received the AZD1222 COVID-19 vaccine. The source material was peripheral blood, sampled 28 days after the second AZD1222 dose.

CDR3: CASSQTSGPYEQYV. CDR3 coding DNA: TGTGCCAGCAGTCAGACTAGCGGTCCCTACGAGCAGTACGTC. The V call is TRBV6-5, the J call TRBJ2-7, with 9 bases fitting TRBD2. V was pared by 5 bases and J by 2 bases, with 4 bases of the junction left unmatched. Germline lookup yields CDR1 MNHEY and CDR2 SVGAGI. The CDR3 runs 14 residues.